This entry is about one T cell receptor (beta chain). The data originate from a study of cytomegalovirus exposure and HLA in healthy donors. This CDR3 region has 14 residues. Germline values: CDR1 SGHNT, CDR2 YENEEA. The ends were cut back, 0 bases at V and 2 bases at J, with 8 bases in the middle. 60 Vbeta and 13 Jbeta primers were used in PCR. Repertoires were generated with immunoSEQ multiplex PCR, while TCRdb's copy carries only in-frame clones and drops some. The sample records some 160,000 clones, about 74% being singletons. The chain has TRBV11-3 and TRBJ2-7; D might be TRBD1 (5 bases). Sample: PBMCs. This clonotype was sampled from a woman aged 40 to 50 in good health and CMV-seronegative. CDR3 sequence (DNA): TGTGCCAGCAGCTTAGATCAAGGGGCCTACGAGCAGTACTTC. The encoded protein is CASSLDQGAYEQYF.